This TCR beta chain was found in a study of radiotherapy plus CTLA-4 blockade in lung cancer (dated by TCRdb to about 2018). As for the study more broadly: Objective responses occurred in 18% of enrolled patients, and over 30% achieved disease control. Results and caveats for the whole study, not just this receptor: The strongest predictors of response were reported to be early dynamic shifts in blood T cell clones along with a rise in serum interferon-beta following radiation. After treatment with radiotherapy and ipilimumab, TCR clones that originated in tumors expanded in peripheral blood.

About this clone itself: Its antigen specificity is not known. It has no much larger one-base neighbor in the sample; base qualities were not kept.

The method behind the library was the immunoSEQ multiplex PCR assay. TCRdb provides this immuneACCESS table in a form limited to in-frame rearrangements. Some clones are lacking; in checked studies, under half of them reflect an unresolved V gene, and why the rest are absent is not known. The table for this sample lists 11,000 to 15,000 clones; 72% of them were counted only once. The ten most abundant clones make up 46% of the sample. The study tested focal radiation therapy combined with CTLA-4 blockade (ipilimumab) in patients with chemo-refractory metastatic non-small-cell lung cancer. From the germline V gene (reference sequence), CDR1 is GTSNPN and CDR2 is SVGIG. Spanning cysteine to phenylalanine, the CDR3 consists of 14 amino acids. Only CDR3 DNA is held: 42 bases, read in frame from base 1. After removal of 0 bases from V and 7 bases from J, the junction retains 2 bases not matched to a gene.

The material was peripheral blood, obtained from a patient treated with radiotherapy plus ipilimumab. The chain is assembled from TRBV30 and TRBJ2-1; 11 bases in the middle match TRBD2. This clonotype was obtained from a human donor with non-small cell lung cancer whose response to radiotherapy plus ipilimumab could not be evaluated. The CDR3 has the sequence CAWSVIAGGNEQFF. The DNA sequence follows: TGTGCCTGGAGTGTAATAGCGGGGGGGAATGAGCAGTTCTTC.